This T cell receptor (beta chain) was found in a study of blood T cell repertoires in COVID-19. Overall study: COVID-19 samples collected from the United States, Italy and Spain covered acute and convalescent phases.

Between the trimmed V and J ends, which lost 4 bases and 8 bases, there was a span of 17 bases. CDR1 and CDR2 from the germline V gene are LGHNA and YNFKEQ. The CDR3 is made up of 15 amino acids. Clones were sequenced by immunoSEQ multiplex PCR, and TCRdb holds only the in-frame ones, with some missing. Of 150,000 to 200,000 clones in the sample, 80% to 90% are singletons; the top ten hold about 2.6%. The receptor's source is a man aged 60 to 75 with acute or convalescent COVID-19. The V call is TRBV4-2, the J call TRBJ1-4, with TRBD1 as a possible D gene (5 bases). The sequenced sample was peripheral blood. The CDR3 protein is CASSPQGTREEKLFF. DNA of the CDR3: TGTGCCAGCAGCCCCCAAGGGACCCGGGAGGAAAAACTGTTTTTT.